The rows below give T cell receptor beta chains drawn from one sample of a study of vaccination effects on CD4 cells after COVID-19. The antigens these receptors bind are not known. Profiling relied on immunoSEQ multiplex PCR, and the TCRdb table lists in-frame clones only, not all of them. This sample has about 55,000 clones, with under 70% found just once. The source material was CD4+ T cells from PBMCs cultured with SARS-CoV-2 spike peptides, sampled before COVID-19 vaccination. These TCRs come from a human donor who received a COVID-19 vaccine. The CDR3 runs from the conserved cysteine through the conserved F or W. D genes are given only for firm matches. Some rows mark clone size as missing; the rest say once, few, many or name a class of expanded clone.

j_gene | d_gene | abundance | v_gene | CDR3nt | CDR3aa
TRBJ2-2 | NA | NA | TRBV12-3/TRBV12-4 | TGTGCCAGCAGTTTTTACCGGGTTAAGCTGTTTTTT | CASSFYRVKLFF
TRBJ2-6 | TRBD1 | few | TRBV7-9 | TGTGCCAGCAGCTTTAAATCCGGGACAGGGGGTATCGGGGCCAACGTCCTGACTTTC | CASSFKSGTGGIGANVLTF
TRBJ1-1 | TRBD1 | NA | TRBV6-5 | TGTGCCAGCAGAGAGACAGGGGACACTGAAGCTTTCTTT | CASRETGDTEAFF
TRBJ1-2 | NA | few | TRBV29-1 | TGCAGCGTTGACGGTGACAGGCCCTCTAACTATGGCTACACCTTC | CSVDGDRPSNYGYTF
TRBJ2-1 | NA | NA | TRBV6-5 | TGTGCCAGCAGCTCGTGGGGGGGCGGGTACAATGAGCAGTTCTTC | CASSSWGGGYNEQFF
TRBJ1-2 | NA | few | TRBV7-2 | TGTGCCAGCAGCTCCCTAGGGGGAGCCTTCTATGGCTACACCTTC | CASSSLGGAFYGYTF
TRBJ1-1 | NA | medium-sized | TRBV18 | TGTGCCAGCTCACCGGAGCTGAACACTGAAGCTTTCTTT | CASSPELNTEAFF
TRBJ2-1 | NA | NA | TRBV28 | TGTGCCAGCAGCGCCCCCACCCGCAATGAGCAGTTCTTC | CASSAPTRNEQFF
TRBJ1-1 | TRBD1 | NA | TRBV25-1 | TGTGCCAGCAGCCCTAATTCCGGGACAGGGGGAGGCACTGAAGCTTTCTTT | CASSPNSGTGGGTEAFF
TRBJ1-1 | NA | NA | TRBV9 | TGTGCCAGCAGCGTAGAAGCAGGGATGAACACTGAAGCTTTCTTT | CASSVEAGMNTEAFF
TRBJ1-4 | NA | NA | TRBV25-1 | TGTGCCAGCAGTGGGCGGGTTACACCCAGAGGTGAGGAACTGTTTTTT | CASSGRVTPRGEELFF
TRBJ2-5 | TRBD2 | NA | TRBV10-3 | TGTGCCATCAGTGAGTCGGGACTAGCGGGAGGGGAGACCCAGTACTTC | CAISESGLAGGETQYF
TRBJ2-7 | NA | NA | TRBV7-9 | TGTGCCAGCAGCTTAGAAGATTCCAACTACGAGCAGTACTTC | CASSLEDSNYEQYF
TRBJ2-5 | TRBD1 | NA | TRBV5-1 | TGCGCCAGCAGCTTGCAGGACAGGGAATCGGAGACCCAGTACTTC | CASSLQDRESETQYF
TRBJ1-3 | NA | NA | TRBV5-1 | TGCGCCAGCAGCTTGTCAGAAAATGGAAACACCATATATTTT | CASSLSENGNTIYF
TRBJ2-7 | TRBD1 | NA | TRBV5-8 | TGTGCCAGCAGCCCTGACAGGGACCCCTACGAGCAGTACTTC | CASSPDRDPYEQYF
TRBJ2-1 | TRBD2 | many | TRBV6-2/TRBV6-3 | TGTGCCAGCAGTGGGACTAGCGGGACCAATGAGCAGTTCTTC | CASSGTSGTNEQFF
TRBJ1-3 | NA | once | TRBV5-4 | TGTGCCAGCAGCTTGGAAGGGACTAAGGGAGGAAACACCATATATTTT | CASSLEGTKGGNTIYF
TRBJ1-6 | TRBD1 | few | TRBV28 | TGTGCCAGCAGGACAGGGAATAATTCACCCCTCCACTTT | CASRTGNNSPLHF
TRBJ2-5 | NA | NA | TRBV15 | TGTGCCACCAGCAGAGAACGGACTCCCCCACAAGAGACCCAGTACTTC | CATSRERTPPQETQYF
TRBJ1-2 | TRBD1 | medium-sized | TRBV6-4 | TGTGCCAGCAGTGCTACCGGGACAGGGAACGGCTACACCTTC | CASSATGTGNGYTF
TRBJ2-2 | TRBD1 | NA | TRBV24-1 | TGTGCCACCAGTGATCCCGGGACAGGGAACACCGGGGAGCTGTTTTTT | CATSDPGTGNTGELFF
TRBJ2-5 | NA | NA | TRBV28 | TGTGCCAGCAGTTTTAATAAGGGAGTGAAGCTGGAGACCCAGTACTTC | CASSFNKGVKLETQYF
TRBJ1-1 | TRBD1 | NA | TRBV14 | TGTGCCAGCAGCCCAGGGGGGACAGCGGCTTTCTTT | CASSPGGTAAFF
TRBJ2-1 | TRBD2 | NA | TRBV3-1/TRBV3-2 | TGTGCCAGCAGCCTAACTAGCGGACCTACCTACAATGAGCAGTTCTTC | CASSLTSGPTYNEQFF
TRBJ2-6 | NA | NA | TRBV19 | TGTGCCAGTAGTACCACTTGGACCGCCTCGGGAGGGGCCAACGTCCTGACTTTC | CASSTTWTASGGANVLTF
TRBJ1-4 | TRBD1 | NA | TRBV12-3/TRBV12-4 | TGTGCCAGCAGCCCCGGGACAGGGCATAAACTGTTTTTT | CASSPGTGHKLFF
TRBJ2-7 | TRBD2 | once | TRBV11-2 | TGTGCCAGCAGCCTACGTGGGGGAGGGAGGTACGAGCAGTACTTC | CASSLRGGGRYEQYF